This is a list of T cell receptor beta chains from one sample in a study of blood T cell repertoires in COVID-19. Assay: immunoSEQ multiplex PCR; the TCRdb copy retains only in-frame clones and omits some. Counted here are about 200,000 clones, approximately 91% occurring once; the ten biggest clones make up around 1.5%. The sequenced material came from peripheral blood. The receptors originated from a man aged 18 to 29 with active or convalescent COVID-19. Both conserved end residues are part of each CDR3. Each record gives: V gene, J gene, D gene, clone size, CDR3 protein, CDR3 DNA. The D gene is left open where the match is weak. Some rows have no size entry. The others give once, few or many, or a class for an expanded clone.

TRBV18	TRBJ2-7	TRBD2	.	CASSRSGGASEQYF	TGTGCCAGCTCACGTAGCGGGGGGGCGAGCGAGCAGTACTTC
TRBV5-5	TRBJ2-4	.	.	CASSPEVVQITPINF	TGTGCCAGCAGCCCGGAAGTAGTACAGATTACTCCGATCAACTTC
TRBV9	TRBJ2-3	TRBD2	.	CASSVETSGATDTQYF	TGTGCCAGCAGCGTAGAAACTAGCGGAGCGACAGATACGCAGTATTTT
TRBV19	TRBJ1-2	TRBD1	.	CASKRDRADGYTF	TGTGCCAGTAAAAGGGACAGGGCCGATGGCTACACCTTC
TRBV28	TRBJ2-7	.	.	CASRGTSYEQYF	TGTGCCAGCAGAGGGACTTCCTACGAGCAGTACTTC
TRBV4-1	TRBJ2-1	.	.	CASSLMRGLGDEQFF	TGCGCCAGCAGCCTAATGAGGGGACTTGGGGATGAGCAGTTCTTC
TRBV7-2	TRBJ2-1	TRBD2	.	CASSEGLLFPWFF	TGTGCCAGCAGCGAGGGACTATTATTCCCTTGGTTCTTC
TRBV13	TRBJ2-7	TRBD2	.	CASSLGLAGRPYEQYF	TGTGCCAGCAGCTTAGGCCTAGCGGGAAGGCCCTACGAGCAGTACTTC
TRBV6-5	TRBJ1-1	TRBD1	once	CASIRTGYTEAFF	TGTGCCAGCATTAGGACAGGGTACACTGAAGCTTTCTTT
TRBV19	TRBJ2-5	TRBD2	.	CASSIGASGYQETQYF	TGTGCCAGTAGTATAGGGGCTAGCGGGTACCAAGAGACCCAGTACTTC
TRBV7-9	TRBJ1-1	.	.	CASSIDSFNTEAFF	TGTGCCAGCAGTATAGACTCCTTCAACACTGAAGCTTTCTTT
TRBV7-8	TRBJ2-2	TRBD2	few	CASSSTSGRTGELFF	TGTGCCAGCAGCTCGACTAGCGGGAGGACCGGGGAGCTGTTTTTT
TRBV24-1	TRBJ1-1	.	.	CATSDARGYRAFF	TGTGCCACCAGTGATGCAAGGGGGTACAGAGCTTTCTTT
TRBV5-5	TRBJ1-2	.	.	CASSFQGTSNYGYTF	TGTGCCAGCAGCTTCCAGGGGACCTCTAACTATGGCTACACCTTC
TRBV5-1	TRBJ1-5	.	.	CASSPSGGNQPQHF	TGCGCCAGCAGCCCGAGCGGGGGCAATCAGCCCCAGCATTTT
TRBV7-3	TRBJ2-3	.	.	CASSPMSTDTQYF	TGTGCCAGCAGCCCTATGAGCACAGATACGCAGTATTTT
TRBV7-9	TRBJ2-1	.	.	CASSPDPVKQFF	TGTGCCAGCAGCCCCGATCCAGTGAAGCAGTTCTTC
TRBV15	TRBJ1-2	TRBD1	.	CATSIGTGGFYGYTF	TGTGCCACCAGCATTGGGACAGGAGGGTTCTATGGCTACACCTTC
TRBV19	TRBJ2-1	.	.	CASGDGGSGEQFF	TGTGCCAGTGGAGACGGAGGGTCTGGTGAGCAGTTCTTC
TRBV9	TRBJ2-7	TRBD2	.	CASSVGPAGASYEQYF	TGTGCCAGCAGCGTAGGGCCTGCGGGAGCCTCGTACGAGCAGTACTTC
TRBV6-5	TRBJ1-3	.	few	CASSQGWGNTIYF	TGTGCCAGCAGTCAGGGGTGGGGAAACACCATATATTTT
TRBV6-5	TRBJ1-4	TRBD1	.	CASRADRGGEKLFF	TGTGCCAGCAGAGCCGACAGGGGAGGAGAAAAACTGTTTTTT
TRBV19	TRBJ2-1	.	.	CASSISSNNEQFF	TGTGCCAGTAGTATTAGTAGTAACAATGAGCAGTTCTTC
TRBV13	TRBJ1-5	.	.	CASSLRGQPQHF	TGTGCCAGCAGCTTGCGGGGTCAGCCCCAGCATTTT
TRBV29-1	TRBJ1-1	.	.	CSVRYKDTEAFF	TGCAGCGTGAGGTATAAGGACACTGAAGCTTTCTTT
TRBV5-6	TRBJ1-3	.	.	CASSLAWATSGNTIYF	TGTGCCAGCAGCTTGGCCTGGGCTACCTCTGGAAACACCATATATTTT
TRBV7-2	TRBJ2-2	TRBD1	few	CASSYRGLGTGELFF	TGTGCCAGCAGCTACAGGGGGCTGGGAACCGGGGAGCTGTTTTTT
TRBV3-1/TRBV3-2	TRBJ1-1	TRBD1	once	CASSQFSGGTEAFF	TGTGCCAGCAGCCAATTCTCAGGGGGCACTGAAGCTTTCTTT
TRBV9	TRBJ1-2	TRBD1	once	CASSVGDRAGAGYTF	TGTGCCAGCAGCGTAGGGGACAGGGCAGGTGCTGGCTACACCTTC
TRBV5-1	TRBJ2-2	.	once	CASSTEGGELFF	TGCGCCAGCAGCACCGAGGGCGGGGAGCTGTTTTTT
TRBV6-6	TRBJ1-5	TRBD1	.	CASHTGDQPQHF	TGTGCCAGTCATACAGGGGATCAGCCCCAGCATTTT
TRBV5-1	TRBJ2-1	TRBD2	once	CASSLVAGVLDEQFF	TGCGCCAGCAGCTTGGTTGCGGGAGTACTTGATGAGCAGTTCTTC
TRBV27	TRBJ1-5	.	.	CASSLSGEGQPQHF	TGTGCCAGCAGTTTATCCGGGGAAGGTCAGCCCCAGCATTTT
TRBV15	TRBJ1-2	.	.	CATSRDTGGHYGYTF	TGTGCCACCAGCAGAGATACTGGCGGCCACTATGGCTACACCTTC
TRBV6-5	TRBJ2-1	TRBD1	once	CASKTGEFFDEQFF	TGTGCCAGCAAAACAGGGGAGTTTTTCGATGAGCAGTTCTTC
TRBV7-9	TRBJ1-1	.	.	CASSLVTGNTEAFF	TGTGCCAGCAGCTTGGTAACGGGAAACACTGAAGCTTTCTTT
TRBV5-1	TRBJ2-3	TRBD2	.	CASSLRGGVTDTQYF	TGCGCCAGCAGCTTGCGGGGGGGCGTCACAGATACGCAGTATTTT
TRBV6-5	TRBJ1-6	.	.	CASSYRGGASPLHF	TGTGCCAGCAGTTATAGGGGGGGCGCTTCACCCCTCCACTTT
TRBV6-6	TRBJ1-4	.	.	CASSYAQVSDEKLFF	TGTGCCAGCAGTTACGCGCAGGTATCTGATGAAAAACTGTTTTTT
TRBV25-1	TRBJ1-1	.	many	CASRRRERAEAFF	TGTGCCAGCAGGAGGAGGGAAAGGGCTGAAGCTTTCTTT
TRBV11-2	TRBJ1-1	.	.	CASSLEVTGNTEAFF	TGTGCCAGCAGCTTAGAGGTTACAGGGAACACTGAAGCTTTCTTT
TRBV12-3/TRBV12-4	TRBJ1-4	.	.	CASSLQGFQGLFF	TGTGCCAGCAGTTTACAGGGTTTTCAAGGACTGTTTTTT
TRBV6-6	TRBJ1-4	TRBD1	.	CASSLGSGGNEKLFF	TGTGCCAGCAGCCTGGGATCAGGGGGGAATGAAAAACTGTTTTTT
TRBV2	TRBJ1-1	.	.	CASSGQAAEAFF	TGTGCCAGCAGTGGCCAGGCCGCTGAAGCTTTCTTT
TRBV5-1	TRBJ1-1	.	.	CASSLEDMNTEAFF	TGCGCCAGCAGCTTGGAGGACATGAACACTGAAGCTTTCTTT
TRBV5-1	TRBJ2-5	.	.	CASSPDRVETQYF	TGCGCCAGCAGCCCAGATCGGGTGGAGACCCAGTACTTC
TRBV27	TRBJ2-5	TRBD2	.	CASSLWGTRETQYF	TGTGCCAGCAGTTTATGGGGGACTAGGGAGACCCAGTACTTC
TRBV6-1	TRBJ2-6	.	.	CASSEDPRVSGANVLTF	TGTGCCAGCAGTGAAGACCCCAGGGTCTCTGGGGCCAACGTCCTGACTTTC
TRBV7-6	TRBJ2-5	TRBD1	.	CASSFIPGQGETQYF	TGTGCCAGCAGTTTTATTCCGGGACAGGGGGAGACCCAGTACTTC
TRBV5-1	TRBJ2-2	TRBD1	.	CASKVTGGNTGELFF	TGCGCCAGCAAGGTCACAGGGGGCAACACCGGGGAGCTGTTTTTT
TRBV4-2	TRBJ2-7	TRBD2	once	CASSQGLAGAYEQYF	TGTGCCAGCAGCCAAGGACTAGCGGGAGCCTACGAGCAGTACTTC
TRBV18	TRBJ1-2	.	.	CASSPENGAYGYTF	TGTGCCAGCTCACCTGAGAACGGAGCCTATGGCTACACCTTC
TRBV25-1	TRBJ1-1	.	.	CASSEQVSPEAFF	TGTGCCAGCAGTGAACAGGTGTCCCCTGAAGCTTTCTTT
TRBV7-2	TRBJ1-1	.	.	CASSTLTEAFF	TGTGCCAGCAGCACCCTAACTGAAGCTTTCTTT
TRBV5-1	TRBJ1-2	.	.	CASSLGQNFNYGYTF	TGCGCCAGCAGCTTGGGACAGAACTTTAACTATGGCTACACCTTC
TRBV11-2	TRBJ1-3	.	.	CASSLGGAGDNSGNTIYF	TGTGCCAGCAGCTTGGGCGGGGCAGGTGACAACTCTGGAAACACCATATATTTT
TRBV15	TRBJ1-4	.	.	CATSRIHRAQPQNEKLFF	TGTGCCACCAGCAGAATACACAGGGCCCAACCCCAGAATGAAAAACTGTTTTTT
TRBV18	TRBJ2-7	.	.	CASSPRDYEQYF	TGTGCCAGCTCACCTAGAGACTACGAGCAGTACTTC
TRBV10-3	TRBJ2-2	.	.	CAISEIGSRGGELFF	TGTGCCATCAGTGAGATCGGGTCGCGGGGCGGGGAGCTGTTTTTT
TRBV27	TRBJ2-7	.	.	CASGRLSGNEQYF	TGTGCCAGCGGCCGATTGTCAGGGAACGAGCAGTACTTC